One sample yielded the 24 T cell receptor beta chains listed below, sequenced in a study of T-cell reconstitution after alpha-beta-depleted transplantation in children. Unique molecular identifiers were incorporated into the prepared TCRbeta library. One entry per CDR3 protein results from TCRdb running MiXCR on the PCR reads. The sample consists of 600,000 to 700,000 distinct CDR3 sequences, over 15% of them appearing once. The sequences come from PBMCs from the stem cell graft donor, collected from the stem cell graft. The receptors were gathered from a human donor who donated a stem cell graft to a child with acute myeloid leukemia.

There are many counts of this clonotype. The DNA for the CDR3 is TGCAGTGCTGGGGACTATTATGAGCAGTTCTTC. Residues: CSAGDYYEQFF. The chain carries TRBV20-1 and TRBJ2-1, with TRBD2 matching 7 bases. This CDR3 has 11 amino acids. The germline V gene has CDR1 DFQATT and CDR2 SNEGSKA (reference sequence). The V segment lost 5 bases and the J segment 8 bases; nucleotides outside the gene matches: 3.

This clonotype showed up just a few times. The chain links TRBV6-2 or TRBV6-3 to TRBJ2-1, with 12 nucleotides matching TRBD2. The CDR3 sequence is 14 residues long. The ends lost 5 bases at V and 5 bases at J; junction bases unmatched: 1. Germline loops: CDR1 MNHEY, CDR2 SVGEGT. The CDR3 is CASSPSGGDNEQFF. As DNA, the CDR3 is TGTGCCAGCAGTCCTAGCGGGGGGGACAATGAGCAGTTCTTC.

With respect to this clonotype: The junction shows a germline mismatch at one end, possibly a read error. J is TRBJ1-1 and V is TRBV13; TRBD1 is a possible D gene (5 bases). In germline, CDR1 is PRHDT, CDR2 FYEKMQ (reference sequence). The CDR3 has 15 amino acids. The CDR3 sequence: CASTLTAGRFTEAFF. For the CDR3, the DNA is TGTGCCAGCACCTTAACTGCAGGGAGATTCACTGAAGCTTTCTTT.

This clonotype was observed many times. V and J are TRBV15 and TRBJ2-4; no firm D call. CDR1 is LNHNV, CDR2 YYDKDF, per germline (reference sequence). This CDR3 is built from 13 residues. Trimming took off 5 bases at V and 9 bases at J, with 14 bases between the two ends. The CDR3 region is CATSGSKGRIQYF. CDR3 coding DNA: TGTGCCACCAGCGGATCTAAGGGCCGCATTCAGTACTTC.

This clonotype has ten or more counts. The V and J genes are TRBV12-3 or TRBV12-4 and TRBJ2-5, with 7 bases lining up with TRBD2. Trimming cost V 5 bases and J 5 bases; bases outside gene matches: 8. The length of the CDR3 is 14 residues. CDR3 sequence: CASSPHLGGETQYF. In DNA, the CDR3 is TGTGCCAGCAGTCCCCATTTGGGGGGGGAGACCCAGTACTTC.

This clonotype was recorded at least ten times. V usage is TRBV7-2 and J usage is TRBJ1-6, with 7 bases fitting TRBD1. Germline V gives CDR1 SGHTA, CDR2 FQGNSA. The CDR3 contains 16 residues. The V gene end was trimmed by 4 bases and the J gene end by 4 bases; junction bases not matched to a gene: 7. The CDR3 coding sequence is TGTGCCAGCAGCTACAGGGGCGGAACATATAATTCACCCCTCCACTTT. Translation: CASSYRGGTYNSPLHF.

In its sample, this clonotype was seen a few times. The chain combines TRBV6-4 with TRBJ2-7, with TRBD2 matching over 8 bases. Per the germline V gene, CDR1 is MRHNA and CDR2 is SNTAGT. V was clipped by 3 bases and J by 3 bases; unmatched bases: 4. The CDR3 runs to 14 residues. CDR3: CASSESTSGYEQYV. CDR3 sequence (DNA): TGTGCCAGCAGTGAATCTACTAGCGGCTACGAGCAGTACGTC.

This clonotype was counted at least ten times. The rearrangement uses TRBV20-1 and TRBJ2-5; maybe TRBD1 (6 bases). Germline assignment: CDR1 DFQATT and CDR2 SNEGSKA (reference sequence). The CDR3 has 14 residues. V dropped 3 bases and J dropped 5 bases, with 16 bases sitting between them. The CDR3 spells CSASEGTFRETQYF. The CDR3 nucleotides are TGCAGTGCTAGTGAGGGGACATTCCGGGAGACCCAGTACTTC.

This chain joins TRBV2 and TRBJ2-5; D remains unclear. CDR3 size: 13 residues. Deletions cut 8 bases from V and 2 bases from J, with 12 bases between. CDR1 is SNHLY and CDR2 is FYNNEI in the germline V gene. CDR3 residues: CASGYLRQETQYF. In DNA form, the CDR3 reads TGTGCCAGCGGTTACCTGAGGCAAGAGACCCAGTACTTC. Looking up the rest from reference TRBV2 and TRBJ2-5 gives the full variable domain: EPEVTQTPSHQVTQMGQEVILRCVPISNHLYFYWYRQILGQKVEFLVSFYNNEISEKSEIFDDQFSVERPDGSNFTLKIRSTKLEDSAMYFCASGYLRQETQYFGPGTRLLVL.

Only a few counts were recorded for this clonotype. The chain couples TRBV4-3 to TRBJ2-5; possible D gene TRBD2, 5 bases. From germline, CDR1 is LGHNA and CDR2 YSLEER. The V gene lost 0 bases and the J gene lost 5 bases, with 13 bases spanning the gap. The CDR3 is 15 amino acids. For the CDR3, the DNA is TGCGCCAGCAGCCAAGACTTCGAAGGCGGGGAGACCCAGTACTTC. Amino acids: CASSQDFEGGETQYF.

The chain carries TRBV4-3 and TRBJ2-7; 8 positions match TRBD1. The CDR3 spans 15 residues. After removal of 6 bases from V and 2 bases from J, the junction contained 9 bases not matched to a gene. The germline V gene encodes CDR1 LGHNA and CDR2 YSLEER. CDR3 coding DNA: TGCGCCAGCAGTCCCGGACAGGGCTACCCCTACGAGCAGTACTTC. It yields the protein CASSPGQGYPYEQYF.

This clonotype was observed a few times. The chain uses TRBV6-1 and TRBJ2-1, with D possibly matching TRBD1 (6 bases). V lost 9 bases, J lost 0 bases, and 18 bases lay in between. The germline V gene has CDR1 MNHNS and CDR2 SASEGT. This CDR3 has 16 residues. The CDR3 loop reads CASIILDSSSYNEQFF. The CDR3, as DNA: TGTGCCAGTATAATTTTGGACAGCAGCTCCTACAATGAGCAGTTCTTC.

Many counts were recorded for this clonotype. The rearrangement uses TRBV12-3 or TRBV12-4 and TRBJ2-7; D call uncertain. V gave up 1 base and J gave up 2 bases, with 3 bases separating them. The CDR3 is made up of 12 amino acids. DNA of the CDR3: TGTGCCAGCAGTTTAGGAGCCTACGAGCAGTACTTC. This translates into CASSLGAYEQYF.

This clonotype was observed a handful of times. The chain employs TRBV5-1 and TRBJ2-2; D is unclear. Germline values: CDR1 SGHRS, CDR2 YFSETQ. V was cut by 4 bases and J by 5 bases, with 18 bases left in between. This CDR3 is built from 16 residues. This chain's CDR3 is CASSPPGKGWTGELFF. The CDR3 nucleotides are TGCGCCAGCAGCCCCCCTGGGAAGGGTTGGACCGGGGAGCTGTTTTTT.

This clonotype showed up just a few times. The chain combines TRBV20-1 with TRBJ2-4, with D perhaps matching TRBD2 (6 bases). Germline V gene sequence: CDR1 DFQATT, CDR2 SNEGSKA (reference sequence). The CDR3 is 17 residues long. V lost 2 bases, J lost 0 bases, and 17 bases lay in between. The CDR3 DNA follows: TGCAGTGCTAGACCATTTGGGGACTTCATAGCCAAAAACATTCAGTACTTC. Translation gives CSARPFGDFIAKNIQYF.

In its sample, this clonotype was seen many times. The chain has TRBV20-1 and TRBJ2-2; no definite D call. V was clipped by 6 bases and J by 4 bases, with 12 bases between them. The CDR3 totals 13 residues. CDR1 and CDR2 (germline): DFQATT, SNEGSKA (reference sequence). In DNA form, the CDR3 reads TGCAGTGCCCGCCAGCCGAGCACCGGGGAGCTGTTTTTT. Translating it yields CSARQPSTGELFF.

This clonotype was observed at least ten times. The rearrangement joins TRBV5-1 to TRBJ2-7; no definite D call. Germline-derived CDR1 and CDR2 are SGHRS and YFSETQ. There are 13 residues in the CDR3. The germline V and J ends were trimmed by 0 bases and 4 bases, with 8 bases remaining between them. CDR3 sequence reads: CASSLGQDYEQYV. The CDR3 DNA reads TGCGCCAGCAGCTTGGGGCAGGATTACGAGCAGTACGTC.

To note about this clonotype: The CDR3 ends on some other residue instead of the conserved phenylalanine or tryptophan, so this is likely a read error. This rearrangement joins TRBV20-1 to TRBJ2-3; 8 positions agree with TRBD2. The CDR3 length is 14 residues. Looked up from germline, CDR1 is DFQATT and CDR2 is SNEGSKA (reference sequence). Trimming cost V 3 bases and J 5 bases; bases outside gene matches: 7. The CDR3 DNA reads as TGCAGTGCTAGTCGCGGGGGGCCAGGAGATACGCAGTATTGT. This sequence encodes CSASRGGPGDTQYC.

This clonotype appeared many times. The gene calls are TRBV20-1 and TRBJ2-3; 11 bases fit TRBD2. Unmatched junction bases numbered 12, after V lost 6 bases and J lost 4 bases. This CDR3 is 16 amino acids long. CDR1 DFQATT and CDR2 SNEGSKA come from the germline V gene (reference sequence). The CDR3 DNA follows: TGCAGTGCCTTAGCGGGGGGGATTAGGGTGGCAGATACGCAGTATTTT. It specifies CSALAGGIRVADTQYF.

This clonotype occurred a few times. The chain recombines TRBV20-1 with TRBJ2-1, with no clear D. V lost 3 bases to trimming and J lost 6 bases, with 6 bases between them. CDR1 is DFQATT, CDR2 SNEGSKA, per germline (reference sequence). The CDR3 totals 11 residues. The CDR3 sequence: CSASAPNEQFF. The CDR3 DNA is TGCAGTGCTAGCGCACCCAATGAGCAGTTCTTC.

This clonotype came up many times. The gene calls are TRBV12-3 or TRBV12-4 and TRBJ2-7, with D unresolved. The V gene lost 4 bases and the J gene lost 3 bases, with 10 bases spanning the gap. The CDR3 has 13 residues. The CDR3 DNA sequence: TGTGCCAGCAGTTCCCGGCCGGGCTACGAGCAGTACGTC. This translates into CASSSRPGYEQYV.

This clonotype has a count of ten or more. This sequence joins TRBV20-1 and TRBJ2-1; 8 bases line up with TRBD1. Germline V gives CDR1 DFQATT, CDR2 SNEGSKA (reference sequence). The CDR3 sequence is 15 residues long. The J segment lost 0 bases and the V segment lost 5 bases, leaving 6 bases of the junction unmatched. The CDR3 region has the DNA TGCAGTGCTCTACAGGGGGAGATCTCCTACAATGAGCAGTTCTTC. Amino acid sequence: CSALQGEISYNEQFF.

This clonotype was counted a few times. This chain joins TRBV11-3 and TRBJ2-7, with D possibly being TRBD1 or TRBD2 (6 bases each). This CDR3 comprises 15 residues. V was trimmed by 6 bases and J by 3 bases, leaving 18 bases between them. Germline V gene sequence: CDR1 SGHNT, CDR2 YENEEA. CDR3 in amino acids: CASRPGGGRSYEQYF. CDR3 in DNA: TGTGCCAGCAGACCCGGAGGGGGAAGGAGCTACGAGCAGTACTTC.

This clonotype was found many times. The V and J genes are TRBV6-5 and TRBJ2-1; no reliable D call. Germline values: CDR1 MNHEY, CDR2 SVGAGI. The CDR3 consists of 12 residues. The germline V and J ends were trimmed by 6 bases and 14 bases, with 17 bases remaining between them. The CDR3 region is CASSAAGTHEFF. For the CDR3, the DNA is TGTGCCAGCAGCGCCGCAGGCACCCATGAGTTCTTC.